This is a list of T cell receptor beta chains from one sample in a study of cytomegalovirus exposure and HLA in healthy donors. TCRdb's table, derived via immunoSEQ multiplex PCR, lists solely in-frame clones and lacks some. Among about 180,000 clones listed, around 84% were seen once. Source material: PBMCs. These receptors were taken from a man between 18 and 29 years old in good health and CMV-seropositive. Each CDR3 is given with its conserved first and last residue. D genes are given only for firm matches. Clone size is shown for a subset of rows, as once, few, many or a class of expanded clone.

D | J | V | size | CDR3 | DNA
TRBD2 | TRBJ2-3 | TRBV6-6 | NA | CASRSSGGASTDTQYF | TGTGCCAGCCGGAGTAGCGGGGGGGCTAGCACAGATACGCAGTATTTT
TRBD2 | TRBJ2-1 | TRBV5-1 | NA | CASSTEGLAGEDEQFF | TGCGCCAGCAGCACCGAGGGGCTAGCGGGAGAGGATGAGCAGTTCTTC
NA | TRBJ2-1 | TRBV2 | NA | CASSEELVRINNEQFF | TGTGCCAGCAGTGAAGAACTAGTTCGAATCAACAATGAGCAGTTCTTC
NA | TRBJ2-2 | TRBV6-1 | NA | CASSVSTGELFF | TGTGCCAGCAGTGTTTCGACCGGGGAGCTGTTTTTT
NA | TRBJ2-1 | TRBV9 | NA | CASSVGGPYNEQFF | TGTGCCAGCAGCGTCGGTGGTCCCTACAATGAGCAGTTCTTC
NA | TRBJ2-7 | TRBV5-4 | NA | CASSLRGNYEQYF | TGTGCCAGCAGCTTGCGGGGGAACTACGAGCAGTACTTC
NA | TRBJ2-1 | TRBV7-9 | NA | CASSPASLYNEQFF | TGTGCCAGCAGCCCTGCTAGTTTATACAATGAGCAGTTCTTC
NA | TRBJ1-1 | TRBV5-4 | once | CASSAAQEGNTEAFF | TGTGCCAGCAGCGCAGCACAGGAAGGGAACACTGAAGCTTTCTTT
NA | TRBJ2-2 | TRBV2 | NA | CASSFERGELFF | TGTGCCAGCAGCTTCGAGCGGGGGGAGCTGTTTTTT
NA | TRBJ2-1 | TRBV19 | NA | CATLNRVGSYNEQFF | TGTGCCACCCTCAACAGGGTGGGCTCCTACAATGAGCAGTTCTTC
NA | TRBJ2-3 | TRBV9 | NA | CASSPNGSPGGGADTQYF | TGTGCCAGCAGCCCCAACGGGAGTCCGGGGGGCGGGGCAGATACGCAGTATTTT
TRBD2 | TRBJ2-3 | TRBV7-8 | NA | CASSPDWSGSLDTQYF | TGTGCCAGCAGCCCCGATTGGAGCGGGAGTTTAGATACGCAGTATTTT
TRBD1 | TRBJ2-5 | TRBV5-1 | NA | CASSRTGGQETQYF | TGCGCCAGCAGCCGTACAGGGGGACAAGAGACCCAGTACTTC
TRBD1 | TRBJ1-1 | TRBV9 | NA | CASSPAPPTGEAFF | TGTGCCAGCAGCCCCGCTCCCCCGACAGGGGAAGCTTTCTTT
TRBD1 | TRBJ2-7 | TRBV10-2 | once | CASNGQGGNYEQYF | TGCGCCAGCAACGGACAGGGGGGTAACTACGAGCAGTACTTC
NA | TRBJ2-2 | TRBV30 | NA | CASWDKVGLLPGELFF | TGTGCCTCTTGGGACAAGGTGGGGCTTCTCCCGGGGGAGCTGTTTTTT
TRBD1 | TRBJ2-5 | TRBV5-1 | NA | CASSPGTGGWDQETQYF | TGCGCCAGCAGCCCCGGGACAGGGGGCTGGGACCAAGAGACCCAGTACTTC
TRBD1 | TRBJ2-2 | TRBV6-5 | NA | CASSIGQGYTGELFF | TGTGCCAGCAGTATCGGACAGGGTTACACCGGGGAGCTGTTTTTT
TRBD2 | TRBJ2-3 | TRBV11-3 | NA | CASSSGLADFSTDTQYF | TGTGCCAGCAGCTCGGGACTAGCGGATTTTAGCACAGATACGCAGTATTTT
NA | TRBJ1-2 | TRBV5-4 | NA | CASSSKNSPLVSYTF | TGTGCCAGCAGCTCAAAAAACAGTCCATTAGTGAGCTACACCTTC
NA | TRBJ2-5 | TRBV2 | NA | CASTEYQETQYF | TGTGCCAGTACAGAGTACCAAGAGACCCAGTACTTC
TRBD2 | TRBJ2-1 | TRBV6-1 | NA | CASLASGTDDEQFF | TGTGCCAGCCTCGCGAGCGGGACGGACGATGAGCAGTTCTTC
NA | TRBJ2-7 | TRBV7-9 | NA | CASSPQGRQYF | TGTGCCAGCAGCCCCCAGGGTCGGCAGTACTTC
NA | TRBJ1-1 | TRBV30 | NA | CAWSPGQNTEAFF | TGTGCCTGGAGCCCAGGACAGAACACTGAAGCTTTCTTT